Listed here are 10 T cell receptor beta chains from one sample, sequenced in a study of shared clonotypes between healthy human individuals. The data were produced by immunoSEQ multiplex PCR, yet TCRdb's version contains in-frame clones alone and is incomplete. The data contain approximately 740,000 clones, under 80% of them seen just once; the ten biggest clones take up about 1.8%. Sequenced input: memory CD4+ T cells sorted from blood. Subset here: CD45RA-negative fraction. The receptors here all came from a woman aged 25-40 years in good health.

V is TRBV16 and J is TRBJ2-7, with a tentative D call TRBD1 (5 bases). Per the germline V gene, CDR1 is KGHSY and CDR2 is FQNENV. This CDR3 contains 15 residues. Trimming shortened V by 0 bases and J by 3 bases, and 12 bases separated the two germline ends. The chain's CDR3 is CASSQSGQGSYEQYF. Here the CDR3 DNA reads TGTGCCAGCAGCCAATCGGGGCAGGGCAGCTACGAGCAGTACTTC. Filled out from reference TRBV16 and TRBJ2-7, the complete variable domain reads GEEVAQTPKHLVRGEGQKAKLYCAPIKGHSYVFWYQQVLKNEFKFLISFQNENVFDETGMPKERFSAKCLPNSPCSLEIQATKLEDSAVYFCASSQSGQGSYEQYFGPGTRLTVT.

This rearrangement joins TRBV28 to TRBJ2-7, with D unresolved. Trimming removed 3 bases from V and 3 bases from J, with 6 bases in between. CDR3 length equals 12 residues. Germline-derived CDR1 and CDR2 are MDHEN and SYDVKM. The CDR3 DNA sequence: TGTGCCAGCAGTTTGCAAAACTACGAGCAGTACTTC. It yields the protein CASSLQNYEQYF.

J is TRBJ1-1 and V is TRBV7-9; D uncertain. Trimming took off 7 bases at V and 0 bases at J, with 9 bases between the two ends. The CDR3 covers 13 residues. Germline V gene data show CDR1 as SEHNR and CDR2 as FQNEAQ (reference sequence). CDR3 sequence: CASTVVMNTEAFF. In DNA, the CDR3 is TGTGCCAGCACCGTTGTTATGAACACTGAAGCTTTCTTT.

This clone occurred once. The chain recombines TRBV27 with TRBJ1-4; TRBD1 agrees at 9 bases. This CDR3 has 15 residues. In germline, CDR1 is MNHEY, CDR2 SMNVEV (reference sequence). V was clipped by 6 bases and J by 4 bases; unmatched bases: 6. In DNA form, the CDR3 reads TGTGCCAGCAGGAAACAGGGGGCCAGTAATGAAAAACTGTTTTTT. It yields the protein CASRKQGASNEKLFF.

The rearrangement links TRBV5-6 to TRBJ1-2; no reliable D call. The CDR3 runs to 14 residues. The germline V gene encodes CDR1 SGHDT and CDR2 YYEEEE. With 7 bases removed from V and 8 bases from J, the gap between germline ends came to 21 bases. The CDR3, as DNA: TGTGCCAGCTCCCTCTTAGATCAAACGGGAGGCTACACCTTC. This encodes CASSLLDQTGGYTF.

The chain joins TRBV28 to TRBJ1-3, with TRBD1 matching 9 bases. CDR3 length equals 15 residues. The V gene end was trimmed by 5 bases and the J gene end by 1 base; junction bases not matched to a gene: 3. Germline loops: CDR1 MDHEN, CDR2 SYDVKM. The CDR3 DNA follows: TGTGCCAGCAGTACAGGGGGCCCTTCTGGAAACACCATATATTTT. Protein: CASSTGGPSGNTIYF.

The genes are TRBV5-6 and TRBJ1-2; D not certain. The V gene lost 4 bases and the J gene lost 6 bases, with 13 bases spanning the gap. The V gene's germline CDR1 is SGHDT and CDR2 YYEEEE. The CDR3 loop spans 13 amino acids. CDR3 sequence (DNA): TGTGCCAGCAGCAAGGAGGACGGTAATGGCTACACCTTC. This gives the protein CASSKEDGNGYTF.

As concerns this clone: Other DNA sequences in this sample translate to the same CDR3. This chain joins TRBV18 and TRBJ2-5; 7 nucleotides line up with TRBD1. The CDR3 has 13 residues. V trimming: 6 bases; J trimming: 5 bases; junction bases outside the gene matches: 6. Germline CDR1 and CDR2: KGHSH and LQKENI. CDR3: CASSRQGGETQYF. CDR3 nucleotides: TGTGCCAGCTCCCGACAGGGTGGCGAGACCCAGTACTTC.

The V and J genes are TRBV6-4 and TRBJ2-7; D remains ambiguous. Germline V gives CDR1 MRHNA, CDR2 SNTAGT. The V and J ends lost 2 bases and 1 base respectively, with 12 bases between them. The CDR3 totals 15 residues. In nucleotides, the CDR3 is TGTGCCAGCAGTGACGGGTCACATTTTTCCTACGAGCAGTACTTC. Its translation is CASSDGSHFSYEQYF.

This clone was seen only once. The gene calls are TRBV25-1 and TRBJ2-1; D perhaps matches TRBD1 (7 bases). Germline assignment: CDR1 MGHDK and CDR2 SYGVNS. V was trimmed by 3 bases and J by 3 bases, leaving 18 bases between them. The CDR3 runs 17 residues. The CDR3 loop reads CASSEDGGQQRYNEQFF. CDR3 sequence (DNA): TGTGCCAGCAGTGAGGACGGGGGACAGCAACGCTACAATGAGCAGTTCTTC.